These 8 T cell receptor beta chains came from one sample sequenced in a study of CD8 T cells in Susac syndrome. With random hexamers, reverse transcription was performed on about 0.45 to 1 ug of RNA. TCRdb re-called the immunoSEQ multiplex PCR reads through MiXCR, storing one row per CDR3 protein. The table lists about 210,000 distinct CDR3 sequences, 85% to 95% of them singletons. The sequenced sample was CD4+ T cells from PBMCs. The receptors here all came from a human donor in good health.

The V call is TRBV12-5, the J call TRBJ1-2, with TRBD1 identical over 7 bases. V lost 4 bases, J lost 8 bases, and 7 bases stayed unmatched. The CDR3 loop spans 13 amino acids. Germline CDR1 LGHNT, CDR2 FRNRAP. The CDR3 reads CASGSGTAVGYTF. The CDR3 coding sequence is TGTGCTAGTGGTTCCGGGACAGCGGTAGGCTACACCTTC.

The V and J genes are TRBV28 and TRBJ2-7; D remains unclear. Trimming cost V 6 bases and J 3 bases, with 15 bases left between them. The CDR3 runs 14 residues. Germline V gene data show CDR1 as MDHEN and CDR2 as SYDVKM. CDR3 loop: CASSPVGFFYEQYV. DNA for the CDR3: TGTGCCAGCAGCCCCGTGGGGTTTTTCTACGAGCAGTACGTC.

The chain couples TRBV30 to TRBJ2-5; D assignment may be TRBD1 or TRBD2 (5 bases each). The CDR3 runs 13 residues. Trimming removed 0 bases at V and 7 bases at J, with 12 bases between. Germline assignment: CDR1 GTSNPN and CDR2 SVGIG (reference sequence). DNA of the CDR3: TGTGCCTGGAGTGTTGGGACCCCGCGGACCCAGTACTTC. Translated: CAWSVGTPRTQYF.

The chain couples TRBV29-1 to TRBJ1-2, with 7 bases that match TRBD1. The length of the CDR3 is 13 residues. CDR1 and CDR2 (germline): SQVTM, ANQGSEA. Losses at the gene ends were 7 bases for V and 5 bases for J; bases not matched to a gene: 10. The CDR3 region has the DNA TGCAGCGCCACGACAGGGCCCGGGTATGGCTACACCTTC. Residues: CSATTGPGYGYTF.

The rearrangement links TRBV29-1 to TRBJ2-5; TRBD1 matches at 8 bases. The germline gives CDR1 SQVTM, CDR2 ANQGSEA. The CDR3 consists of 13 residues. V dropped 5 bases and J dropped 3; count of bases not matched to a gene: 5. CDR3 region: CSVTPTGEETQYF. CDR3 DNA sequence: TGCAGCGTTACCCCGACAGGGGAAGAGACCCAGTACTTC.

The chain carries TRBV20-1 and TRBJ1-1, with D unresolved. CDR1 and CDR2 from the germline V gene are DFQATT and SNEGSKA (reference sequence). This CDR3 has 14 residues. The V end was cut by 3 bases, the J end by 0 bases, with 11 bases between. The CDR3 sequence is CSARSMELNTEAFF. CDR3 bases: TGCAGTGCTAGGTCCATGGAACTGAACACTGAAGCTTTCTTT.

This chain links TRBV5-1 with TRBJ1-1; D remains ambiguous. This CDR3 comprises 15 residues. V lost 0 bases and J 3 bases, leaving 12 bases between the germline ends. Germline V gene sequence: CDR1 SGHRS, CDR2 YFSETQ. The CDR3 loop reads CASSLGRAGDTEAFF. Written as DNA, the CDR3 is TGCGCCAGCAGCTTGGGTCGGGCCGGGGACACTGAAGCTTTCTTT.

V usage is TRBV5-1 and J usage is TRBJ1-2; D is unclear. Trimming shortened V by 3 bases and J by 7 bases, and 13 bases separated the two germline ends. The V gene's germline CDR1 is SGHRS and CDR2 YFSETQ. The CDR3 consists of 13 residues. The CDR3 DNA reads as TGCGCCAGCAGCTCGAGCCCGTCGGGTGGCTACACCTTC. It codes for CASSSSPSGGYTF. Looking up the rest from reference TRBV5-1 and TRBJ1-2 gives the full variable domain: KAGVTQTPRYLIKTRGQQVTLSCSPISGHRSVSWYQQTPGQGLQFLFEYFSETQRNKGNFPGRFSGRQFSNSRSEMNVSTLELGDSALYLCASSSSPSGGYTFGSGTRLTVV.